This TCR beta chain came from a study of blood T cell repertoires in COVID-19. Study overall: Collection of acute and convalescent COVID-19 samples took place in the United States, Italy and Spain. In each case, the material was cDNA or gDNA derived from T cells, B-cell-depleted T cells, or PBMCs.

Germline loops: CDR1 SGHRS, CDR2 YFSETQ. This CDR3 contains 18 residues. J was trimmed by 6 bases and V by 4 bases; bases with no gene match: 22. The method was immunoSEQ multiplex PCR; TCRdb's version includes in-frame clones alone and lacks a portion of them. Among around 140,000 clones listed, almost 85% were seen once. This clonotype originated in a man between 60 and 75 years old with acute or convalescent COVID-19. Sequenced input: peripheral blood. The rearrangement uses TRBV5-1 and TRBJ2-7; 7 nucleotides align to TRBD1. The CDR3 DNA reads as TGCGCCAGCAGCCAAGGGGGCCTATTAGGGACGACGGGTGGCGAGCAGTACTTC. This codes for CASSQGGLLGTTGGEQYF.